Following are 17 T cell receptor beta chains from one sample sequenced in a study of OX40 agonist ivuxolimab in advanced cancers. Data came from immunoSEQ multiplex PCR; TCRdb stores just in-frame clones and leaves some out. Found here are 20,000 or so clones, around nine tenths of them singletons; the top ten hold about a quarter. The material sequenced was CD4+ or CD8+ T cells sorted from blood, taken in a trial of the OX40 agonist ivuxolimab. The origin of the receptors is an adult with an advanced solid tumor such as melanoma, head and neck, liver or kidney cancer.

The V call is TRBV7-9, the J call TRBJ1-2; D unclear. CDR1 and CDR2 from the germline V gene are SEHNR and FQNEAQ (reference sequence). This CDR3 contains 13 residues. Trimming took off 0 bases at V and 6 bases at J, with 8 bases between the two ends. CDR3: CASSLAQKDGYTF. The CDR3 region has the DNA TGTGCCAGCAGCTTAGCCCAGAAAGATGGCTACACCTTC.

V usage is TRBV7-2 and J usage is TRBJ1-2, with unresolved D. Trimming shortened V by 3 bases and J by 7 bases, and 6 bases separated the two germline ends. The CDR3 is 11 amino acids. The germline V gene encodes CDR1 SGHTA and CDR2 FQGNSA. Here the CDR3 DNA reads TGTGCCAGCAGCTTCTTGGGTGGCTACACCTTC. Translating gives CASSFLGGYTF.

This clone was recorded only once. The V and J genes are TRBV27 and TRBJ1-2, with D perhaps matching TRBD1 (6 bases). This CDR3 has 15 amino acids. Germline CDR1 and CDR2: MNHEY and SMNVEV (reference sequence). The V gene lost 5 bases and the J gene lost 2 bases, with 15 bases spanning the gap. Written as DNA, the CDR3 is TGTGCCAGCAGTCTAACCGGGACACTCAACTATGGCTACACCTTC. This gives the protein CASSLTGTLNYGYTF.

V is TRBV4-1 and J is TRBJ1-2; 7 bases are shared with TRBD1. The germline gives CDR1 MGHRA, CDR2 YSYEKL. With V trimmed by 3 bases and J by 4 bases, 11 bases remained unmatched. CDR3 length: 16 residues. The CDR3 is CASSQPPGQQTYGYTF. The CDR3 nucleotides are TGCGCCAGCAGCCAGCCACCGGGACAGCAGACCTATGGCTACACCTTC.

DNA of the CDR3: TGCGCCAGCAGCCCAGGACAGGTCAATGAGCAGTTCTTC. Translated: CASSPGQVNEQFF. The chain couples TRBV4-3 to TRBJ2-1; the match to TRBD1 covers 7 bases. The CDR3 loop spans 13 amino acids. Germline loops: CDR1 LGHNA, CDR2 YSLEER. V was pared by 4 bases and J by 6 bases, with 3 bases of the junction left unmatched.

This chain links TRBV28 with TRBJ2-1; tentative D call: TRBD1 (5 bases). V was cut by 5 bases and J by 6 bases, with 14 bases left in between. Germline V lookup: CDR1 MDHEN, CDR2 SYDVKM. The CDR3 has 14 amino acids. The CDR3 nucleotides read TGTGCCAGCAGTCCTATGGGGCCCCTCAATGAGCAGTTCTTC. This encodes CASSPMGPLNEQFF.

This chain uses TRBV18 with TRBJ1-5, with D perhaps TRBD1 (5 bases). Looked up from germline, CDR1 is KGHSH and CDR2 is LQKENI. Trimming shortened V by 3 bases and J by 2 bases, and 14 bases separated the two germline ends. This CDR3 is built from 16 residues. CDR3 region: CASSPPGGSGNQPQHF. Here the CDR3 DNA reads TGTGCCAGCTCACCCCCGGGGGGAAGCGGCAATCAGCCCCAGCATTTT.

This sequence joins TRBV6-1 and TRBJ2-3; D gene unclear. This CDR3 is built from 10 residues. Germline V gives CDR1 MNHNS, CDR2 SASEGT. V gave up 10 bases and J gave up 11 bases, with 13 bases separating them. The CDR3 is CAINERGQYF. CDR3 in DNA: TGTGCCATAAACGAGAGAGGGCAGTATTTT.

This sequence joins TRBV19 and TRBJ2-6; 9 bases line up with TRBD1. This CDR3 spans 18 amino acids. In germline, CDR1 is LNHDA, CDR2 SQIVND (reference sequence). Unmatched junction bases numbered 3, after V lost 0 bases and J lost 0 bases. This CDR3 is CASSIEDRGGSGANVLTF. The DNA for the CDR3 is TGTGCCAGTAGTATAGAGGACAGGGGAGGCTCTGGGGCCAACGTCCTGACTTTC.

The chain carries TRBV2 and TRBJ1-1; 9 bases agree with TRBD1. The CDR3 extends over 15 amino acids. Germline V lookup: CDR1 SNHLY, CDR2 FYNNEI. Trimming cost V 6 bases and J 0 bases; bases outside gene matches: 5. CDR3 protein: CASRHGQGLNTEAFF. CDR3 DNA sequence: TGTGCCAGCAGACATGGACAGGGGCTGAACACTGAAGCTTTCTTT.

V and J are TRBV19 and TRBJ1-2; tentatively, D is TRBD1 (5 bases). CDR3 length: 13 residues. V lost 5 bases and J 6 bases, leaving 13 bases between the germline ends. Germline V gene sequence: CDR1 LNHDA, CDR2 SQIVND (reference sequence). The CDR3 sequence: CASSHQSGDGYTF. DNA for the CDR3: TGTGCCAGTAGTCACCAGTCGGGGGATGGCTACACCTTC.

The rearrangement uses TRBV5-6 and TRBJ1-3; D unresolved. Deletions cut 0 bases from V and 1 base from J, with 8 bases between. The V gene's germline CDR1 is SGHDT and CDR2 YYEEEE. The CDR3 loop spans 15 amino acids. The CDR3 DNA follows: TGTGCCAGCAGCTTGGTGGGGTGGTCTGGAAACACCATATATTTT. This codes for CASSLVGWSGNTIYF.

V and J are TRBV19 and TRBJ1-5; maybe TRBD1 (6 bases). CDR1 is LNHDA, CDR2 SQIVND, per germline (reference sequence). CDR3 length: 14 amino acids. Trimming removed 4 bases at V and 9 bases at J, with 16 bases between. CDR3 in DNA: TGTGCCAGTAGTAGGGGGGGCGGAAAGTGGCCCCAGCATTTT. Amino acids: CASSRGGGKWPQHF.

The chain links TRBV4-1 to TRBJ1-3; D is unresolved. CDR1 is MGHRA and CDR2 is YSYEKL in the germline V gene. Deletions cut 5 bases from V and 0 bases from J, with 11 bases between. This CDR3 comprises 15 residues. CDR3 protein: CASSDGPISGNTIYF. The CDR3 DNA is TGCGCCAGCAGCGACGGACCGATCTCTGGAAACACCATATATTTT.

The chain uses TRBV28 and TRBJ2-7, with D perhaps matching TRBD1 or TRBD2 (5 bases each). Trimming left V 3 bases short and J 6 bases short, with 9 bases between. Germline values: CDR1 MDHEN, CDR2 SYDVKM. There are 12 residues in the CDR3. The CDR3 nucleotides are TGTGCCAGCAGTTTGCGAGGGGTCGAGCAGTACTTC. It yields the protein CASSLRGVEQYF.

The rearrangement links TRBV6-5 to TRBJ2-7, with TRBD1 matching over 7 bases. Germline CDR1 reads MNHEY; CDR2 reads SVGAGI. The CDR3 is 13 residues long. Unmatched junction bases numbered 3, after V lost 2 bases and J lost 5 bases. For the CDR3, the DNA is TGTGCCAGCAGTTACAGGGGGCGAGACGAGCAGTACTTC. Translating gives CASSYRGRDEQYF.

This clone appeared a few times. Relative to the germline gene, one junction end is altered; a read error may explain this. The gene calls are TRBV13 and TRBJ2-7; D remains ambiguous. Per germline, CDR1 PRHDT and CDR2 FYEKMQ (reference sequence). This CDR3 contains 8 residues. The CDR3 loop is CASSRWNF. The CDR3 DNA sequence: TGTGCCAGCAGCAGATGGAACTTC.